This T cell receptor beta chain was sequenced in a study of CD8 T cells in ankylosing spondylitis. Study-wide results and limits: Reported data indicate significant enrichment of disease-linked clones within matched ankylosing spondylitis synovial fluid. Clones that were linked to disease were CD8+ and were relatively rare in peripheral blood. In synovial fluid and blood from reactive arthritis, some motif variants were previously reported. For ankylosing spondylitis blood, a TCR beta motif of several highly homologous variants appeared characteristic.

Quantitative barcoded 5'-RACE was used to prepare TCR beta libraries. MiXCR was run by TCRdb on the 5' RACE reads, yielding one entry per CDR3 protein. The table lists fewer than 750,000 distinct CDR3 sequences, around 19% of them singletons. As regards this clonotype: Its antigen remains unknown.

The CDR3 totals 15 residues. V was trimmed by 11 bases and J by 1 base, leaving 17 bases between them. In germline, CDR1 is MNHEY, CDR2 SMNVEV (reference sequence). The TCR comes from a male donor with ankylosing spondylitis. The genes are TRBV27 and TRBJ2-2, with D possibly called TRBD1 or TRBD2 (5 bases each). Source material: blood, either unsorted or a sorted T cell fraction (not recorded which). CDR3 nucleotides: TGTGCCGCCCGTCCCGGGACCGTGAACACCGGGGAGCTGTTTTTT. Protein product: CAARPGTVNTGELFF.